These T cell receptor beta chains were read from a single sample in a study of T cell responses to AZD1222 COVID-19 vaccine. Method: immunoSEQ multiplex PCR; TCRdb's copy keeps in-frame clones and lacks some. The sample has around 180,000 clones; around 89% are singletons. The sequences come from peripheral blood, collected 28 days after the second AZD1222 dose. The source of these receptors is an adult who received the AZD1222 COVID-19 vaccine. Both conserved end residues are part of each CDR3. Each record gives: V gene, D gene, clone size, CDR3 length, J gene, CDR3 protein, CDR3 DNA. The D gene is left open where the match is weak. A row's size may be missing; if present it is once, few, many or a size class.

v_gene: TRBV27; d_gene: TRBD1; abundance: many; len: 13; j_gene: TRBJ1-6; CDR3aa: CASSQQGRTPLHF; CDR3nt: TGTGCCAGCAGTCAACAGGGGCGGACACCCCTCCACTTT
v_gene: TRBV11-2; d_gene: NA; abundance: NA; len: 15; j_gene: TRBJ2-7; CDR3aa: CASSQAALGSYEQYF; CDR3nt: TGTGCCAGCAGCCAGGCGGCACTCGGCTCCTACGAGCAGTACTTC
v_gene: TRBV4-2; d_gene: NA; abundance: NA; len: 14; j_gene: TRBJ2-7; CDR3aa: CASSTGQNSYEQYF; CDR3nt: TGTGCCAGCAGTACGGGGCAGAATTCCTACGAGCAGTACTTC
v_gene: TRBV6-2/TRBV6-3; d_gene: TRBD2; abundance: NA; len: 15; j_gene: TRBJ2-1; CDR3aa: CASSFLAGGRNEQFF; CDR3nt: TGTGCCAGCAGTTTCCTAGCGGGAGGGAGAAATGAGCAGTTCTTC
v_gene: TRBV18; d_gene: NA; abundance: NA; len: 15; j_gene: TRBJ1-4; CDR3aa: CASSPPTGGNEKLFF; CDR3nt: TGTGCCAGCTCACCACCGACCGGAGGGAATGAAAAACTGTTTTTT
v_gene: TRBV3-1/TRBV3-2; d_gene: NA; abundance: few; len: 17; j_gene: TRBJ2-2; CDR3aa: CASTINLGGPGTGELFF; CDR3nt: TGTGCCAGCACCATCAACCTCGGGGGGCCGGGCACCGGGGAGCTGTTTTTT
v_gene: TRBV4-1; d_gene: NA; abundance: NA; len: 16; j_gene: TRBJ1-6; CDR3aa: CASSPPGAPSYSPLHF; CDR3nt: TGCGCCAGCAGCCCTCCAGGGGCCCCATCTTATTCACCCCTCCACTTT
v_gene: TRBV7-8; d_gene: NA; abundance: once; len: 14; j_gene: TRBJ2-5; CDR3aa: CASSTGPSKETQYF; CDR3nt: TGTGCCAGCAGCACCGGACCTTCAAAAGAGACCCAGTACTTC
v_gene: TRBV5-6; d_gene: TRBD2; abundance: NA; len: 15; j_gene: TRBJ2-1; CDR3aa: CASSFSSGRDNEQFF; CDR3nt: TGTGCCAGCAGCTTTTCTAGCGGGAGAGACAATGAGCAGTTCTTC
v_gene: TRBV5-4; d_gene: TRBD2; abundance: NA; len: 16; j_gene: TRBJ2-7; CDR3aa: CASSLGSSGRGYEQYF; CDR3nt: TGTGCCAGCAGCTTGGGCTCAAGCGGGAGGGGCTACGAGCAGTACTTC
v_gene: TRBV27; d_gene: TRBD1; abundance: NA; len: 15; j_gene: TRBJ2-1; CDR3aa: CASSSWTGVYNEQFF; CDR3nt: TGTGCCAGCAGTTCTTGGACAGGGGTGTACAATGAGCAGTTCTTC
v_gene: TRBV4-2; d_gene: NA; abundance: NA; len: 13; j_gene: TRBJ2-7; CDR3aa: CASSQEGWREQYF; CDR3nt: TGTGCCAGCAGCCAAGAAGGCTGGCGCGAGCAGTACTTC
v_gene: TRBV19; d_gene: NA; abundance: NA; len: 16; j_gene: TRBJ2-1; CDR3aa: CASKSHGGRLYNEQFF; CDR3nt: TGTGCCAGTAAGTCCCATGGGGGCCGTTTATACAATGAGCAGTTCTTC
v_gene: TRBV7-8; d_gene: TRBD1; abundance: NA; len: 15; j_gene: TRBJ2-7; CDR3aa: CASSRNPGQSYEQYF; CDR3nt: TGTGCCAGCAGCCGAAACCCGGGACAGTCCTACGAGCAGTACTTC
v_gene: TRBV27; d_gene: NA; abundance: NA; len: 15; j_gene: TRBJ1-1; CDR3aa: CASSLRWGGNTEAFF; CDR3nt: TGTGCCAGCAGTTTAAGGTGGGGAGGGAACACTGAAGCTTTCTTT
v_gene: TRBV15; d_gene: TRBD2; abundance: NA; len: 17; j_gene: TRBJ2-1; CDR3aa: CATSRGSGSFSYNEQFF; CDR3nt: TGTGCCACCAGCAGGGGTAGCGGGTCATTCTCCTACAATGAGCAGTTCTTC
v_gene: TRBV19; d_gene: TRBD1; abundance: NA; len: 15; j_gene: TRBJ1-6; CDR3aa: CASRLSGQYNSPLHF; CDR3nt: TGTGCCAGTAGACTCTCGGGACAGTATAATTCACCCCTCCACTTT
v_gene: TRBV6-2/TRBV6-3; d_gene: TRBD1; abundance: once; len: 16; j_gene: TRBJ2-1; CDR3aa: CASSYSGTGGNNEQFF; CDR3nt: TGTGCCAGCAGTTACTCCGGGACAGGGGGTAATAATGAGCAGTTCTTC
v_gene: TRBV28; d_gene: TRBD1; abundance: NA; len: 14; j_gene: TRBJ1-2; CDR3aa: CASSTGTGNSGYTF; CDR3nt: TGTGCCAGCAGTACCGGGACAGGGAATTCAGGCTACACCTTC
v_gene: TRBV28; d_gene: NA; abundance: NA; len: 12; j_gene: TRBJ1-1; CDR3aa: CASGDAYTEAFF; CDR3nt: TGTGCCAGCGGGGACGCTTACACTGAAGCTTTCTTT
v_gene: TRBV6-5; d_gene: NA; abundance: NA; len: 15; j_gene: TRBJ2-7; CDR3aa: CASSYSPKSSYEQYF; CDR3nt: TGTGCCAGCAGTTACAGCCCAAAGAGCTCCTACGAGCAGTACTTC
v_gene: TRBV27; d_gene: TRBD2; abundance: NA; len: 14; j_gene: TRBJ2-7; CDR3aa: CASRLAGVSHEQYF; CDR3nt: TGTGCCAGCAGACTAGCGGGAGTATCCCACGAGCAGTACTTC
v_gene: TRBV7-2; d_gene: TRBD1; abundance: NA; len: 14; j_gene: TRBJ1-4; CDR3aa: CASSLDRGPEKLFF; CDR3nt: TGTGCCAGCAGCTTGGACAGGGGGCCTGAAAAACTGTTTTTT
v_gene: TRBV28; d_gene: TRBD1; abundance: NA; len: 14; j_gene: TRBJ1-5; CDR3aa: CASRGQGLSQPQHF; CDR3nt: TGTGCCAGCAGGGGACAGGGGTTGAGTCAGCCCCAGCATTTT
v_gene: TRBV21-1; d_gene: NA; abundance: NA; len: 11; j_gene: TRBJ2-2; CDR3aa: CASTYRGELFF; CDR3nt: TGTGCCAGCACCTACCGTGGGGAGCTGTTTTTT
v_gene: TRBV11-2; d_gene: TRBD2; abundance: few; len: 19; j_gene: TRBJ2-3; CDR3aa: CASSLRLAGESWVTDTQYF; CDR3nt: TGTGCCAGCAGCTTACGACTAGCGGGAGAGAGTTGGGTCACAGATACGCAGTATTTT
v_gene: TRBV19; d_gene: NA; abundance: NA; len: 13; j_gene: TRBJ2-7; CDR3aa: CASSPGQNYEQYF; CDR3nt: TGTGCCAGTAGTCCCGGACAGAACTACGAGCAGTACTTC
v_gene: TRBV3-1/TRBV3-2; d_gene: NA; abundance: once; len: 21; j_gene: TRBJ2-6; CDR3aa: CASPSRGTFINPLSGANVLTF; CDR3nt: TGTGCCAGCCCATCAAGAGGGACTTTTATAAACCCACTCTCTGGGGCCAACGTCCTGACTTTC
v_gene: TRBV5-1; d_gene: NA; abundance: NA; len: 11; j_gene: TRBJ2-7; CDR3aa: CASSREGEQYF; CDR3nt: TGCGCCAGCAGCCGCGAGGGCGAGCAGTACTTC
v_gene: TRBV2; d_gene: NA; abundance: NA; len: 14; j_gene: TRBJ2-1; CDR3aa: CASSEAGRSNEQFF; CDR3nt: TGTGCCAGCAGTGAAGCAGGGAGATCCAATGAGCAGTTCTTC
v_gene: TRBV4-1; d_gene: TRBD1; abundance: NA; len: 16; j_gene: TRBJ1-5; CDR3aa: CASSPGQGARGQPQHF; CDR3nt: TGCGCCAGCAGCCCTGGACAGGGAGCACGAGGTCAGCCCCAGCATTTT
v_gene: TRBV21-1; d_gene: NA; abundance: NA; len: 18; j_gene: TRBJ2-7; CDR3aa: CASTKVLGGESCSYEQYF; CDR3nt: TGTGCCAGTACCAAGGTCTTAGGGGGAGAGAGTTGCTCCTACGAGCAGTACTTC
v_gene: TRBV28; d_gene: NA; abundance: NA; len: 14; j_gene: TRBJ2-7; CDR3aa: CASSDQTGNYEQYF; CDR3nt: TGTGCCAGCAGTGATCAGACAGGCAACTACGAGCAGTACTTC
v_gene: TRBV12-3/TRBV12-4; d_gene: NA; abundance: NA; len: 12; j_gene: TRBJ2-7; CDR3aa: CATAISPGEQYF; CDR3nt: TGTGCCACTGCGATTTCGCCGGGCGAGCAGTACTTC
v_gene: TRBV28; d_gene: TRBD2; abundance: NA; len: 17; j_gene: TRBJ2-7; CDR3aa: CASIHNRGLAGAYEQYF; CDR3nt: TGTGCCAGCATTCACAACCGGGGGCTAGCGGGGGCCTACGAGCAGTACTTC
v_gene: TRBV14; d_gene: TRBD1; abundance: NA; len: 19; j_gene: TRBJ2-4; CDR3aa: CASSQGAGGPDGAKNIQYF; CDR3nt: TGTGCCAGCAGCCAAGGGGCAGGGGGCCCCGACGGTGCCAAAAACATTCAGTACTTC
v_gene: TRBV20-1; d_gene: TRBD1; abundance: NA; len: 16; j_gene: TRBJ2-1; CDR3aa: CSASPGTGGVSNEQFF; CDR3nt: TGCAGTGCTAGTCCCGGGACAGGGGGCGTGAGCAATGAGCAGTTCTTC
v_gene: TRBV7-3; d_gene: NA; abundance: NA; len: 17; j_gene: TRBJ2-6; CDR3aa: CASSLGAGLSGANVLTF; CDR3nt: TGTGCCAGCAGCTTAGGGGCAGGACTCTCTGGGGCCAACGTCCTGACTTTC
v_gene: TRBV18; d_gene: NA; abundance: NA; len: 14; j_gene: TRBJ1-4; CDR3aa: CASSQFATNEKLFF; CDR3nt: TGTGCCAGCTCCCAATTTGCAACTAATGAAAAACTGTTTTTT
v_gene: TRBV11-2; d_gene: NA; abundance: NA; len: 12; j_gene: TRBJ1-1; CDR3aa: CASKTGNTEAFF; CDR3nt: TGTGCCAGCAAAACAGGAAACACTGAAGCTTTCTTT
v_gene: TRBV7-2; d_gene: NA; abundance: NA; len: 14; j_gene: TRBJ1-4; CDR3aa: CASRARNSNEKLFF; CDR3nt: TGTGCCAGCAGGGCCAGAAACAGTAATGAAAAACTGTTTTTT
v_gene: TRBV6-5; d_gene: NA; abundance: NA; len: 15; j_gene: TRBJ2-7; CDR3aa: CASRTLDRRSYEQYF; CDR3nt: TGTGCCAGCAGGACCTTAGACAGGCGTTCCTACGAGCAGTACTTC
v_gene: TRBV27; d_gene: NA; abundance: few; len: 14; j_gene: TRBJ2-7; CDR3aa: CASTQFWGSYEQYF; CDR3nt: TGTGCCAGCACCCAGTTCTGGGGGTCCTACGAGCAGTACTTC
v_gene: TRBV4-3; d_gene: TRBD1; abundance: NA; len: 12; j_gene: TRBJ1-1; CDR3aa: CASSRAGGEAFF; CDR3nt: TGCGCCAGCAGCCGCGCAGGGGGTGAAGCTTTCTTT
v_gene: TRBV4-3; d_gene: TRBD2; abundance: NA; len: 18; j_gene: TRBJ2-7; CDR3aa: CASSQDLRASGRTYEQYF; CDR3nt: TGCGCCAGCAGCCAAGATCTTAGGGCTAGCGGGAGAACCTACGAGCAGTACTTC
v_gene: TRBV13; d_gene: TRBD2; abundance: once; len: 15; j_gene: TRBJ2-5; CDR3aa: CASSLLGLAEETQYF; CDR3nt: TGTGCCAGCAGCTTACTCGGTCTAGCGGAGGAGACCCAGTACTTC
v_gene: TRBV5-1; d_gene: NA; abundance: NA; len: 15; j_gene: TRBJ2-5; CDR3aa: CASSFLEGSQETQYF; CDR3nt: TGCGCCAGCAGCTTCCTGGAGGGGTCCCAAGAGACCCAGTACTTC
v_gene: TRBV7-8; d_gene: TRBD2; abundance: NA; len: 17; j_gene: TRBJ2-5; CDR3aa: CASSLVGRGRKGETQYF; CDR3nt: TGTGCCAGCAGCTTAGTCGGACGCGGGAGGAAGGGAGAGACCCAGTACTTC
v_gene: TRBV19; d_gene: NA; abundance: NA; len: 16; j_gene: TRBJ1-5; CDR3aa: CASSPLGQGGDQPQHF; CDR3nt: TGTGCCAGTAGTCCTTTGGGGCAGGGAGGAGATCAGCCCCAGCATTTT
v_gene: TRBV7-2; d_gene: NA; abundance: NA; len: 13; j_gene: TRBJ2-3; CDR3aa: CASSSSSTDTQYF; CDR3nt: TGTGCCAGCAGCTCATCTAGCACAGATACGCAGTATTTT
v_gene: TRBV9; d_gene: NA; abundance: NA; len: 12; j_gene: TRBJ2-1; CDR3aa: CASSAAYNEQFF; CDR3nt: TGTGCCAGCAGCGCAGCCTACAATGAGCAGTTCTTC
v_gene: TRBV28; d_gene: NA; abundance: NA; len: 16; j_gene: TRBJ1-5; CDR3aa: CASSLERGVSNQPQHF; CDR3nt: TGTGCCAGCAGTTTGGAGAGGGGGGTTAGCAATCAGCCCCAGCATTTT
v_gene: TRBV7-2; d_gene: NA; abundance: NA; len: 14; j_gene: TRBJ2-4; CDR3aa: CASSLGGAKNIQYF; CDR3nt: TGTGCCAGCAGCTTAGGAGGAGCCAAAAACATTCAGTACTTC
v_gene: TRBV6-2/TRBV6-3; d_gene: TRBD1; abundance: NA; len: 15; j_gene: TRBJ2-2; CDR3aa: CASSDLDRGTGELFF; CDR3nt: TGTGCCAGCAGCGACCTAGACAGGGGTACCGGGGAGCTGTTTTTT
v_gene: TRBV24-1; d_gene: NA; abundance: NA; len: 17; j_gene: TRBJ2-5; CDR3aa: CATGGGRRGRAYETQYF; CDR3nt: TGTGCCACCGGGGGGGGGCGCAGAGGGAGGGCCTACGAGACCCAGTACTTC
v_gene: TRBV7-2; d_gene: TRBD2; abundance: NA; len: 18; j_gene: TRBJ2-5; CDR3aa: CASSLGSVAGEGQETQYF; CDR3nt: TGTGCCAGCAGCTTAGGGTCAGTAGCGGGAGAGGGCCAAGAGACCCAGTACTTC
v_gene: TRBV19; d_gene: TRBD1; abundance: NA; len: 14; j_gene: TRBJ1-1; CDR3aa: CASSQGVMNTEAFF; CDR3nt: TGTGCCAGTAGTCAGGGGGTTATGAACACTGAAGCTTTCTTT
v_gene: TRBV2; d_gene: TRBD1; abundance: NA; len: 16; j_gene: TRBJ2-1; CDR3aa: CASSTSGTGSYNEQFF; CDR3nt: TGTGCCAGCAGCACCTCCGGGACAGGGTCCTACAATGAGCAGTTCTTC
v_gene: TRBV5-6; d_gene: NA; abundance: NA; len: 16; j_gene: TRBJ2-5; CDR3aa: CASSPPIGEKKETQYF; CDR3nt: TGTGCCAGCAGCCCCCCGATCGGGGAAAAAAAAGAGACCCAGTACTTC
v_gene: TRBV2; d_gene: TRBD1; abundance: NA; len: 16; j_gene: TRBJ1-1; CDR3aa: CASSEGTGKGITEAFF; CDR3nt: TGTGCCAGCAGTGAGGGGACAGGGAAAGGGATCACTGAAGCTTTCTTT